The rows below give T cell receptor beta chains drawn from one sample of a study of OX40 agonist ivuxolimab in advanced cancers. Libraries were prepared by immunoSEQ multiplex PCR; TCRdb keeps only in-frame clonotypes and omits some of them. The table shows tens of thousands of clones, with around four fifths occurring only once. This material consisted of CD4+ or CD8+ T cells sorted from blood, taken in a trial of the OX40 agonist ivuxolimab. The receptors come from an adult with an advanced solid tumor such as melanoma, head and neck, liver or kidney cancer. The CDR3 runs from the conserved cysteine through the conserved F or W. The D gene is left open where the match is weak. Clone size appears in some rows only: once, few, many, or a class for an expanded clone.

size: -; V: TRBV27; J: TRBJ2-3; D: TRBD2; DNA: TGTGCCAGCAGCGGACTAGCGGTGGTTAGGGATACGCAGTATTTT; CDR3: CASSGLAVVRDTQYF
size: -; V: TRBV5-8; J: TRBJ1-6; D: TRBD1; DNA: TGTGCCAGCAGCTTGGGTTCCGGGACAGGGTCCCCTTATAATTCACCCCTCCACTTT; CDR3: CASSLGSGTGSPYNSPLHF
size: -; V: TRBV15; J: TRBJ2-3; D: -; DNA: TGTGCCACCAGCAGCCGGGCAGCAGATACGCAGTATTTT; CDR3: CATSSRAADTQYF
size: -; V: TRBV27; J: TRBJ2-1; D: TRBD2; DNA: TGTGCCAGCAGCCGGCCGGGGGAGGGTGAGCAGTTCTTC; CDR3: CASSRPGEGEQFF
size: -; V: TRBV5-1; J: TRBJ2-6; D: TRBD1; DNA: TGCGCCAGCAGCTTGGTGGGACAGGGTGGGGCCAACGTCCTGACTTTC; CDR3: CASSLVGQGGANVLTF
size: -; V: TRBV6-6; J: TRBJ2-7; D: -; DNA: TGTGCCAGCAATCTAGGGAACTCCTACGAGCAGTACTTC; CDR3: CASNLGNSYEQYF
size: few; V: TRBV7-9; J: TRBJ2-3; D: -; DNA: TGTGCCAGCAGCTCGATCGGGTCAGATACGCAGTATTTT; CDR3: CASSSIGSDTQYF
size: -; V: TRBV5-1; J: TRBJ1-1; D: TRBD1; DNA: TGCGCCAGCAGCAACAGGGGTCGAAACACTGAAGCTTTCTTT; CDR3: CASSNRGRNTEAFF
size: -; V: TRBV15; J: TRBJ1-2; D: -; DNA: TGTGCCACCAGCGGGCGGAACTATGGCTACACCTTC; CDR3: CATSGRNYGYTF
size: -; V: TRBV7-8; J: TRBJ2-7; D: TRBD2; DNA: TGTGCCAGCGTCACCGGGACTAGCACATACGAGCAGTACTTC; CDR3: CASVTGTSTYEQYF
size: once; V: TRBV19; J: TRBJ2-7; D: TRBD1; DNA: TGTGCCTCCCGGGACAGGGGGGGCTCCTACGAGCAGTACTTC; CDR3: CASRDRGGSYEQYF
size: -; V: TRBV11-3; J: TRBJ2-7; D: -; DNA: TGTGCCAGCAGCGCCGGACCCAGCTCCTACGAGCAGTACTTC; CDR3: CASSAGPSSYEQYF
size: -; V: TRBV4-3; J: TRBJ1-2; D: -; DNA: TGCGCCAGCAGCCAAGATGGGGCTGCATTAGCCGGTTATGGCTACACCTTC; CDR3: CASSQDGAALAGYGYTF
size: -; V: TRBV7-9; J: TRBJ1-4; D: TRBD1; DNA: TGTGCCAGCAGCTACCAGACAGGGAATGAAAAACTGTTTTTT; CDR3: CASSYQTGNEKLFF
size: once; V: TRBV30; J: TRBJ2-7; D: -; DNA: TGTGCCTGGAAGCACCGGGTCAGCTCCTACGAGCAGTACTTC; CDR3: CAWKHRVSSYEQYF
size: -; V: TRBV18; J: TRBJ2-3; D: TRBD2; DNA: TGTGCCAGCTCACCACTAGCGGGGGCCACAGATACGCAGTATTTT; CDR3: CASSPLAGATDTQYF
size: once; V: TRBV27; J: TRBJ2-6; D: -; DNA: TGTGCCTCCCGGACTGGGGCCAACGTCCTGACTTTC; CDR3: CASRTGANVLTF
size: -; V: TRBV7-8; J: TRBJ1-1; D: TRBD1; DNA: TGTGCCAGCAGCGAAGGACAGGGGTACACTGAAGCTTTCTTT; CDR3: CASSEGQGYTEAFF
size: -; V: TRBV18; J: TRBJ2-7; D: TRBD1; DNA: TGTGCCAGCTCACGGGGGACAGGGCGTTCATTAATCTACGAGCAGTACTTC; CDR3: CASSRGTGRSLIYEQYF
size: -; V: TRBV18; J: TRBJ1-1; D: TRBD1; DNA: TGTGCCAGCTCACCAAACCCGGGACAGGGTCGGCGGGACACTGAAGCTTTCTTT; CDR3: CASSPNPGQGRRDTEAFF